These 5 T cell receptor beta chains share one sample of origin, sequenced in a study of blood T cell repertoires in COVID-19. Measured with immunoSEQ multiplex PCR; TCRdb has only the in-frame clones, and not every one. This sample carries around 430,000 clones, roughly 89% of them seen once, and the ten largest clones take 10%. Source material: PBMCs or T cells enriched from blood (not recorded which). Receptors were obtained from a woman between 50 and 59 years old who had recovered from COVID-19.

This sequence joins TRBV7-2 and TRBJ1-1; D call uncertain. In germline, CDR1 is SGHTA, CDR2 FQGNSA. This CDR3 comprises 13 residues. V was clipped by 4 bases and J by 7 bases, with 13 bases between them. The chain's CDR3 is CASSSRTRNEAFF. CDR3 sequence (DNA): TGTGCCAGCAGCTCCCGTACTAGGAATGAAGCTTTCTTT.

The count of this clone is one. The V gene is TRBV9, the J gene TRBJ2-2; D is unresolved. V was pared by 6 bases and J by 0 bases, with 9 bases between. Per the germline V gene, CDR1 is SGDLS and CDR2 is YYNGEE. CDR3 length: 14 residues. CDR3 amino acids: CASKRDSNTGELFF. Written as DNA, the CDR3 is TGTGCCAGCAAGCGCGATTCGAACACCGGGGAGCTGTTTTTT.

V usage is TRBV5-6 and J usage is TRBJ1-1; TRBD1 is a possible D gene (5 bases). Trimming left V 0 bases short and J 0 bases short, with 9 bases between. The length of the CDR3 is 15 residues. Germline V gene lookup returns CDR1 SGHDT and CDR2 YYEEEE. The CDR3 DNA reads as TGTGCCAGCAGCTTGGCGGGGGGTTTGAACACTGAAGCTTTCTTT. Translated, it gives CASSLAGGLNTEAFF.

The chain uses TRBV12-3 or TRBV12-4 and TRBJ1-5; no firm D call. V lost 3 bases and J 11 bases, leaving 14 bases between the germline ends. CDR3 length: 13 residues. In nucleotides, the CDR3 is TGTGCCAGCAGTTTTACCCGCGCCCAGGCCCAGCATTTT. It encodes CASSFTRAQAQHF.

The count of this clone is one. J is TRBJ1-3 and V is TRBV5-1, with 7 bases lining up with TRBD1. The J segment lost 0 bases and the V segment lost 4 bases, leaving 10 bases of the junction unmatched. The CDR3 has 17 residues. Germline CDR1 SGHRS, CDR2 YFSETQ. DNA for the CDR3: TGCGCCAGCAGCATCTCCGGGACAGCCTACTCTGGAAACACCATATATTTT. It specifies CASSISGTAYSGNTIYF.